The 6 T cell receptor beta chains below all came from one sample that was sequenced in a study of shared clonotypes between healthy human individuals. TCRdb keeps only in-frame clones here, not all; method: immunoSEQ multiplex PCR. This table holds 2 million to 2.5 million clones, 90% to 95% found once. Sequenced material: naive CD4+ T cells from PBMCs. Subset reported: CD45RA+ positively selected. These receptors were collected from a man aged 18 to 29 in good health. Some clones in this sample may be carry-over from other donors' samples.

The rearrangement joins TRBV25-1 to TRBJ2-7, with D possibly being TRBD2 (5 bases). Trimming took off 5 bases at V and 4 bases at J, with 12 bases between the two ends. This CDR3 region has 13 residues. Looked up from germline, CDR1 is MGHDK and CDR2 is SYGVNS. The CDR3 sequence is CASSFREGYEQYF. The CDR3 DNA reads TGTGCCAGCAGTTTCCGGGAAGGTTACGAGCAGTACTTC.

The chain carries TRBV6-5 and TRBJ2-5; D not certain. Germline V gene lookup returns CDR1 MNHEY and CDR2 SVGAGI. Between the trimmed V and J ends, which lost 7 bases and 1 base, there was a span of 7 bases. This CDR3 is 12 amino acids long. The CDR3 bases are TGTGCCAGCAATGAAGCCCAAGAGACCCAGTACTTC. Translated, it gives CASNEAQETQYF.

V and J are TRBV5-1 and TRBJ2-1; 7 bases agree with TRBD2. The CDR3 sequence is 16 residues long. The junction had 10 bases not matched to a gene; V was cut back by 3 bases and J by 4 bases. The germline CDR1 and CDR2 sequences are SGHRS and YFSETQ. CDR3 bases: TGCGCCAGCAGCTCCGCCCAAAGCGGGGTTTACAATGAGCAGTTCTTC. This encodes CASSSAQSGVYNEQFF.

This CDR3 is CASWMSDSFYGYTF. The CDR3 coding sequence is TGTGCCAGCTGGATGTCGGACAGCTTCTATGGCTACACCTTC. The chain joins TRBV28 to TRBJ1-2, with D possibly matching TRBD1 (6 bases). Per the germline V gene, CDR1 is MDHEN and CDR2 is SYDVKM. The V gene lost 8 bases and the J gene lost 4 bases, with 17 bases spanning the gap. This CDR3 has 14 residues.

Notes on this clone: Other DNA sequences of this sample code for an identical CDR3. This rearrangement joins TRBV6-5 to TRBJ2-6, with D unclear. CDR1 and CDR2 from the germline V gene are MNHEY and SVGAGI. The V end was cut by 0 bases, the J end by 3 bases, with 9 bases between. The CDR3 length is 16 residues. CDR3 nucleotide sequence: TGTGCCAGCAGTTACTCTATAGGTAGTGGGGCCAACGTCCTGACTTTC. Its translation is CASSYSIGSGANVLTF.

The chain joins TRBV5-4 to TRBJ2-1; TRBD1 matches at 11 bases. V trimming: 3 bases; J trimming: 3 bases; junction bases outside the gene matches: 2. Germline CDR1 reads SGHNT; CDR2 reads YYREEE (reference sequence). There are 15 residues in the CDR3. Here the CDR3 reads CASSWTGGGYNEQFF. As DNA, the CDR3 is TGTGCCAGCAGCTGGACAGGGGGCGGCTACAATGAGCAGTTCTTC.